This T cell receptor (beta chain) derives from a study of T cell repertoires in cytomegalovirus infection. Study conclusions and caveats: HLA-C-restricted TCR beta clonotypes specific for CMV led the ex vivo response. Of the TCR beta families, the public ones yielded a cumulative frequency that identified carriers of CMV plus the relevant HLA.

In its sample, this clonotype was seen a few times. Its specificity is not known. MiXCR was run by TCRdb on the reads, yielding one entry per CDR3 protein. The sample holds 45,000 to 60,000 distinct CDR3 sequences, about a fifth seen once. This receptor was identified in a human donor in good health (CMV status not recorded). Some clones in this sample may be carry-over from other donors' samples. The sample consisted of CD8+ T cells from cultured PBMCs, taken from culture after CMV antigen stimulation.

The CDR3, as DNA: TGTGCCAGCAGCTTAATCTCGACAGGTGGCTCCTACGAGCAGTACTTC. This sequence encodes CASSLISTGGSYEQYF. The chain carries TRBV7-9 and TRBJ2-7; a weak D match, TRBD1 (6 bases). Trimming removed 2 bases from V and 0 bases from J, with 14 bases in between. The CDR3 has 16 amino acids. Germline V gene sequence: CDR1 SEHNR, CDR2 FQNEAQ (reference sequence).